This T cell receptor beta chain was documented in a study of T cell responses to AZD1222 COVID-19 vaccine. At the level of the study: Analyses pooled second doses at about 4 or about 12 weeks. Overall study results and limits: Females outnumbered males among donors, who were mostly white British; clonal diversity was possibly underestimated. Unmutated variant regions reportedly attract nearly half of all spike-specific TCRs. Repertoires were obtained solely post-peak T cell response.

The protocol was immunoSEQ multiplex PCR, while the TCRdb copy is restricted to in-frame clones and leaves out a portion. The sample has more than 110,000 clones; more than 85% are singletons. This CDR3 region has 14 residues. From germline, CDR1 is LGHNA and CDR2 YSLEER. The germline V and J ends were trimmed by 3 bases and 8 bases, with 16 bases remaining between them. As concerns this clone: Its antigen is currently unknown.

The TCR comes from an adult in good health. The V and J genes are TRBV4-3 and TRBJ1-1, with a possible D match to TRBD1 (6 bases). The starting material was peripheral blood, obtained on day 0 of AZD1222 vaccination. The CDR3 spells CASSHAPGHLEAFF. CDR3 DNA: TGCGCCAGCAGCCACGCTCCGGGACACCTAGAAGCTTTCTTT.